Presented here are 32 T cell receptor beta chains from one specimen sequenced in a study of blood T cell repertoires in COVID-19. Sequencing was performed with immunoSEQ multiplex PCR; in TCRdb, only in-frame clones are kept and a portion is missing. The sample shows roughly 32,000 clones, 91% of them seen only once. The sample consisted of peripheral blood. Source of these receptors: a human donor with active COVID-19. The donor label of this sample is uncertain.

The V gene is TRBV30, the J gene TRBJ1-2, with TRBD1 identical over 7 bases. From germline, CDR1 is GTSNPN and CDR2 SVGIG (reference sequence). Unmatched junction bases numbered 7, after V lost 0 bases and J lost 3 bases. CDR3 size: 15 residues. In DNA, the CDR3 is TGTGCCTGGAGTGTTACCGCCAGGGGGTACTATGGCTACACCTTC. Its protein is CAWSVTARGYYGYTF.

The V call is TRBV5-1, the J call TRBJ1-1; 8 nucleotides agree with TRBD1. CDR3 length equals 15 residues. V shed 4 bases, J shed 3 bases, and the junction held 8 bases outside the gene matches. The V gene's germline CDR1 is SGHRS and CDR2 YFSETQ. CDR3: CASSADRVGDTEAFF. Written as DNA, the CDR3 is TGCGCCAGCAGCGCGGACAGGGTGGGGGACACTGAAGCTTTCTTT.

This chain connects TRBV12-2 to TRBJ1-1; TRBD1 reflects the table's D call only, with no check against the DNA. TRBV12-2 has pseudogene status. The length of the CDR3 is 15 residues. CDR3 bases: TGTGCAAGTCGCTTTTCGGACAGGGAGAACACTGAAGCTTTCTTT. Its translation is CASRFSDRENTEAFF.

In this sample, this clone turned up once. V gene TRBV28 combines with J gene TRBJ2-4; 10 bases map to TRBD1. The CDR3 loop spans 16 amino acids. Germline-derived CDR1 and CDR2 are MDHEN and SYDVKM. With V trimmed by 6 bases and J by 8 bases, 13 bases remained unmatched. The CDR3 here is CASRPAAGTGEHIQYF. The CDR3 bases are TGTGCCAGCAGACCCGCAGCCGGGACAGGGGAGCACATTCAGTACTTC.

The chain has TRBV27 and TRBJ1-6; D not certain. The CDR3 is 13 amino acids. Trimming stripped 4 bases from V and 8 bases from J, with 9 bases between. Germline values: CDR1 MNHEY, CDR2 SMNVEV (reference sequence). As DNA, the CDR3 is TGTGCCAGCAGTTCTTCCCCTTATTCACCCCTCCACTTT. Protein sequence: CASSSSPYSPLHF.

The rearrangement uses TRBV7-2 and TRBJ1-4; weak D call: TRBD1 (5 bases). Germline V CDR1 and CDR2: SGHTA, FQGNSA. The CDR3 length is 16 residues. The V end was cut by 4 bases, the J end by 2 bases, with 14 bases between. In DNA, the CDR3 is TGTGCCAGCAGCTGGGGGGGGTCCCTGACTAATGAAAAACTGTTTTTT. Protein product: CASSWGGSLTNEKLFF.

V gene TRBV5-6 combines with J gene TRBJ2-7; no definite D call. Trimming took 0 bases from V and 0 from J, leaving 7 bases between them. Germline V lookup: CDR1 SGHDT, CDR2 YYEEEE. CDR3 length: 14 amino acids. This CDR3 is CASSLDSSSYEQYF. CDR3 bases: TGTGCCAGCAGCTTGGATTCCAGCTCCTACGAGCAGTACTTC.

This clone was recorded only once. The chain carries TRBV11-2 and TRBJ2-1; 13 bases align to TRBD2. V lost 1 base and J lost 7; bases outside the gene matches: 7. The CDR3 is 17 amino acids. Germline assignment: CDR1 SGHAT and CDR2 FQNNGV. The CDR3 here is CASSLAAGTSGKNEQFF. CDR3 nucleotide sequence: TGTGCCAGCAGCTTAGCCGCAGGGACTAGCGGGAAAAATGAGCAGTTCTTC.

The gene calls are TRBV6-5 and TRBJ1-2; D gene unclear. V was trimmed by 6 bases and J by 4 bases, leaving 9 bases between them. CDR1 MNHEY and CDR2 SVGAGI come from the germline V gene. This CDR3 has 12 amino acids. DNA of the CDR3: TGTGCCAGCAGCGGGAGGTTCTATGGCTACACCTTC. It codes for CASSGRFYGYTF.

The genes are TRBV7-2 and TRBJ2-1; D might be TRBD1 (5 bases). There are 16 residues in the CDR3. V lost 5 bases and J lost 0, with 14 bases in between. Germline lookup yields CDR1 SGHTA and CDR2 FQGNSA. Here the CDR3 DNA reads TGTGCCAGCAGCCCACTTGACAGCTTCTCCTACAATGAGCAGTTCTTC. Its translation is CASSPLDSFSYNEQFF.

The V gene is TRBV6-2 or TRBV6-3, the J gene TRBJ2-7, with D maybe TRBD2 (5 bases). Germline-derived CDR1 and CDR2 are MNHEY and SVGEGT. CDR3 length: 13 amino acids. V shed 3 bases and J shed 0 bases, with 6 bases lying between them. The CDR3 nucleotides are TGTGCCAGCAGTTATACTAGCTCCTACGAGCAGTACTTC. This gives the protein CASSYTSSYEQYF.

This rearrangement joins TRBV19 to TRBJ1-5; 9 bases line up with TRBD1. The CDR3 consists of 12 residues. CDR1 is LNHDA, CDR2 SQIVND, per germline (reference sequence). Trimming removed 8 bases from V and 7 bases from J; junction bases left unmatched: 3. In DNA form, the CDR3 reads TGTGCCAGTGCTGACAGGGGGCAGCCCCAGCATTTT. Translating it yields CASADRGQPQHF.

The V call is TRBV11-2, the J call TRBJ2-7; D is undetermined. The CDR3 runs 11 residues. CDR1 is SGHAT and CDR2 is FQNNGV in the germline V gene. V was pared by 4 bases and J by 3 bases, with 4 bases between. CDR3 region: CASSSNYEQYF. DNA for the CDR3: TGTGCCAGCAGCTCCAACTACGAGCAGTACTTC.

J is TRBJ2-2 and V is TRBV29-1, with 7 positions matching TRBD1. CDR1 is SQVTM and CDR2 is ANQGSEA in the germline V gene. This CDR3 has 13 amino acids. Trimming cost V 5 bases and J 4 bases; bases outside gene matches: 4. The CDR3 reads CSVIPGGTGELFF. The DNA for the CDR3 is TGCAGCGTTATACCAGGGGGCACCGGGGAGCTGTTTTTT.

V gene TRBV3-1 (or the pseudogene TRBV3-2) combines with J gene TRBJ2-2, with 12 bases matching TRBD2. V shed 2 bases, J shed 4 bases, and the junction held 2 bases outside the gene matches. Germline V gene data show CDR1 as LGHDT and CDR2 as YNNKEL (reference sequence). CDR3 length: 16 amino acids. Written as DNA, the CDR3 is TGTGCCAGCAGCCAAACTAGCGGGGGGAGCACCGGGGAGCTGTTTTTT. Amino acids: CASSQTSGGSTGELFF.

CDR3: CASGLAGEDTQYF. As DNA, the CDR3 is TGTGCCAGCGGACTAGCGGGAGAAGATACGCAGTATTTT. The genes are TRBV12-3 or TRBV12-4 and TRBJ2-3; 13 nucleotides match TRBD2. V lost 8 bases, J lost 5 bases, and 1 base stayed unmatched. The length of the CDR3 is 13 residues.

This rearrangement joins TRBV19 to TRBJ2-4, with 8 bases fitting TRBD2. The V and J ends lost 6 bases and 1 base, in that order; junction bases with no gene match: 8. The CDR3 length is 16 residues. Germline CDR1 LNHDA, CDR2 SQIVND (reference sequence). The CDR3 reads CASSIGRGAAKNIQYF. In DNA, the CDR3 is TGTGCCAGTAGCATCGGGCGGGGGGCCGCCAAAAACATTCAGTACTTC. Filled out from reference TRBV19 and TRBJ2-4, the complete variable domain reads DGGITQSPKYLFRKEGQNVTLSCEQNLNHDAMYWYRQDPGQGLRLIYYSQIVNDFQKGDIAEGYSVSREKKESFPLTVTSAQKNPTAFYLCASSIGRGAAKNIQYFGAGTRLSVL.

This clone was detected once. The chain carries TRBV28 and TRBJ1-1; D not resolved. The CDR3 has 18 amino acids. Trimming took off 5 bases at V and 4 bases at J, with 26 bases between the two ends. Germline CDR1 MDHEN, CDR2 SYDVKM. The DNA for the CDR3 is TGTGCCAGCAGTCCCCTGTTTGAGAGGGCCGCCTGGGGCACTGAAGCTTTCTTT. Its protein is CASSPLFERAAWGTEAFF.

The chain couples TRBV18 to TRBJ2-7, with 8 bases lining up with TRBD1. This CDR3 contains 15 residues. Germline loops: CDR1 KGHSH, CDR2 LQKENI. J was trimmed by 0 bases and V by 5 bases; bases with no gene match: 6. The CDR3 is CASSARDRSSYEQYF. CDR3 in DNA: TGTGCCAGCTCAGCCCGGGACAGGAGCTCCTACGAGCAGTACTTC.

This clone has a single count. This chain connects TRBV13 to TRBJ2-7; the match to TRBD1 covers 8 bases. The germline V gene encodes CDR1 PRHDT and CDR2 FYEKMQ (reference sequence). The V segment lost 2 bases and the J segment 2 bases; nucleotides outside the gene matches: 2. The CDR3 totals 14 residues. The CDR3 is CASSLWDRPYEQYF. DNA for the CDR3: TGTGCCAGCAGCTTATGGGACAGGCCCTACGAGCAGTACTTC.

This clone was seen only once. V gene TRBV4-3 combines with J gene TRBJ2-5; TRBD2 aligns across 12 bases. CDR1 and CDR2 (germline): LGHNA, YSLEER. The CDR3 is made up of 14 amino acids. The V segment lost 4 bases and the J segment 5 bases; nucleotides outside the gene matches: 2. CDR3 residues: CASSLGTSGETQYF. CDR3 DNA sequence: TGCGCCAGCAGCCTGGGGACTAGCGGGGAGACCCAGTACTTC.

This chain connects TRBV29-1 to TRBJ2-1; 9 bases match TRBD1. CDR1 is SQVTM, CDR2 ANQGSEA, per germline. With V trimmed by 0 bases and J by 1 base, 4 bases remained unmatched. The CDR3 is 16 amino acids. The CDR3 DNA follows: TGCAGCGTTGAAGATCCGGACAGGGGATCCTACAATGAGCAGTTCTTC. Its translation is CSVEDPDRGSYNEQFF.

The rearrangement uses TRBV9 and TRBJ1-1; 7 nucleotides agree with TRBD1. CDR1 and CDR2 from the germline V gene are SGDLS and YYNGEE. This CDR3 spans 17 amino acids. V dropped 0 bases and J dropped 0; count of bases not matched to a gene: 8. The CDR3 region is CASSVVFGTALNTEAFF. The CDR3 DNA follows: TGTGCCAGCAGCGTAGTCTTCGGGACAGCCCTGAACACTGAAGCTTTCTTT.

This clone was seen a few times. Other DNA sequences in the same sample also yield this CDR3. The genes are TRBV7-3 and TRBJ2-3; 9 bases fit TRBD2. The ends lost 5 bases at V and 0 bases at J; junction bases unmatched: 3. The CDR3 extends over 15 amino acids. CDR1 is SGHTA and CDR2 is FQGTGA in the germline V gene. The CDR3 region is CASSRAGGSTDTQYF. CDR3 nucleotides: TGTGCCAGCAGCCGAGCGGGGGGTAGCACAGATACGCAGTATTTT. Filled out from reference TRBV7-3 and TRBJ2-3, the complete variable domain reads GAGVSQTPSNKVTEKGKYVELRCDPISGHTALYWYRQSLGQGPEFLIYFQGTGAADDSGLPNDRFFAVRPEGSVSTLKIQRTERGDSAVYLCASSRAGGSTDTQYFGPGTRLTVL.

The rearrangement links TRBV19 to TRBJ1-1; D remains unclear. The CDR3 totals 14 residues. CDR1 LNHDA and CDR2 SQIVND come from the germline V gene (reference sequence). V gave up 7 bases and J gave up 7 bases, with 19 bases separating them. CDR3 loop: CASTLGPREVEAFF. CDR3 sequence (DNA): TGTGCCAGTACCCTCGGACCCCGGGAGGTTGAAGCTTTCTTT.

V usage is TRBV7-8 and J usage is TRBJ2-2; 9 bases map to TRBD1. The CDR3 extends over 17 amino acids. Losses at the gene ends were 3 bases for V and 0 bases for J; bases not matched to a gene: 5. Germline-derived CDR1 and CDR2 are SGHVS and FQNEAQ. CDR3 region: CASSFPTGGTNTGELFF. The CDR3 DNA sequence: TGTGCCAGCAGCTTTCCCACAGGGGGCACGAACACCGGGGAGCTGTTTTTT.

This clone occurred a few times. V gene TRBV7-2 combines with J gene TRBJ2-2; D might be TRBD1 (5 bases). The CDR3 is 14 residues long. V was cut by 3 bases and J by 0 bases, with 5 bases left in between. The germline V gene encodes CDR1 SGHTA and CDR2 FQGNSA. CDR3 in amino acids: CASSLTANTGELFF. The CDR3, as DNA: TGTGCCAGCAGCTTGACAGCGAACACCGGGGAGCTGTTTTTT. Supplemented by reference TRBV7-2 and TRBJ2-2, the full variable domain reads GAGVSQSPSNKVTEKGKDVELRCDPISGHTALYWYRQSLGQGLEFLIYFQGNSAPDKSGLPSDRFSAERTGGSVSTLTIQRTQQEDSAVYLCASSLTANTGELFFGEGSRLTVL.

DNA for the CDR3: TGTGCCAGCAGTTCCCGCCAGGACAACTACGAGCAGTACTTC. Its translation: CASSSRQDNYEQYF. The rearrangement joins TRBV6-5 to TRBJ2-7, with D tentatively TRBD1 (5 bases). Trimming took off 4 bases at V and 3 bases at J, with 13 bases between the two ends. This CDR3 has 14 residues. Germline loops: CDR1 MNHEY, CDR2 SVGAGI.

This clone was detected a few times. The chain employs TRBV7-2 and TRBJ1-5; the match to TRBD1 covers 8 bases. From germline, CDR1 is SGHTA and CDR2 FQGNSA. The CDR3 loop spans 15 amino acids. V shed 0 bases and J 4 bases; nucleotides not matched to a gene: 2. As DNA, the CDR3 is TGTGCCAGCAGCTTAGCGCAGGGGGCGAATCAGCCCCAGCATTTT. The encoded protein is CASSLAQGANQPQHF.

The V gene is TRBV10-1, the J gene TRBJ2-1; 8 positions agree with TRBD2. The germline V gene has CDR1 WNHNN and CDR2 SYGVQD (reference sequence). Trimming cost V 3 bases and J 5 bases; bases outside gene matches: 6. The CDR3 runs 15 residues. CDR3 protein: CASSEGGGMNNEQFF. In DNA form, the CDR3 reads TGCGCCAGCAGTGAAGGCGGGGGGATGAACAATGAGCAGTTCTTC.

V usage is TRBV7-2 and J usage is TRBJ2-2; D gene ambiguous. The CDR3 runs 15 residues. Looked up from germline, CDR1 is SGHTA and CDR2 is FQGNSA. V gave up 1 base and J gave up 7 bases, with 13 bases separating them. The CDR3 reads CASSLVYSQIGELFF. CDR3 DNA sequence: TGTGCCAGCAGCTTAGTCTACAGCCAAATCGGGGAGCTGTTTTTT.

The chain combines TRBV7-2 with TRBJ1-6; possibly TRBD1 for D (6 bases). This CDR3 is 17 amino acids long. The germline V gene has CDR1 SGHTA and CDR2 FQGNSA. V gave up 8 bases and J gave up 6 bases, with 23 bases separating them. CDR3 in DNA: TGTGCCAGCTGCCCGTCCTTGTTGGGGGCCTCTAATTCACCCCTCCACTTT. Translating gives CASCPSLLGASNSPLHF.